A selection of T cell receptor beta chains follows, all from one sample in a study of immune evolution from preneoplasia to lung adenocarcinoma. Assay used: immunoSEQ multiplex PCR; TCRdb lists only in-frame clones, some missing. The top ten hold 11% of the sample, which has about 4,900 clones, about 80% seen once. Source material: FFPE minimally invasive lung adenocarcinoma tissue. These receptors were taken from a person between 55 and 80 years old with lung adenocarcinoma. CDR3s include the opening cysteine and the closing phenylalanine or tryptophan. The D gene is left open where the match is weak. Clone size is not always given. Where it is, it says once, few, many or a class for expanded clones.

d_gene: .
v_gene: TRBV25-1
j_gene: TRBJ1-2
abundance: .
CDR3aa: CASSEPRVGGYTF
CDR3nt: TGTGCCAGCAGTGAGCCCAGGGTGGGGGGCTACACCTTC

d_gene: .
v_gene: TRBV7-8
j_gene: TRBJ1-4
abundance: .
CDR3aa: CASSLSATINEKLFF
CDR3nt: TGTGCCAGCAGCTTATCCGCGACGATTAATGAAAAACTGTTTTTT

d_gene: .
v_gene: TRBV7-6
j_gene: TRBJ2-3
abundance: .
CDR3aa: CASSPQGLPTDTQYF
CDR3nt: TGTGCCAGCAGCCCGCAGGGGCTCCCCACAGATACGCAGTATTTT

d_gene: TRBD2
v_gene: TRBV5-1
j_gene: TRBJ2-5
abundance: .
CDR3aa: CASSLAAGLAEETQYF
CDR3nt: TGCGCCAGCAGCTTGGCCGCGGGCCTAGCGGAAGAGACCCAGTACTTC

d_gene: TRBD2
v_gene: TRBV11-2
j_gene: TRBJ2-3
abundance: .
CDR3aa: CASSSGLAGGGRDTQYF
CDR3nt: TGTGCCAGCAGCTCGGGACTAGCGGGGGGGGGCAGGGATACGCAGTATTTT

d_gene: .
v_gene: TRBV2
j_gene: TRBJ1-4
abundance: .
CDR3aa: CATKSGDIEKLFF
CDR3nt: TGTGCCACCAAATCAGGGGACATCGAAAAACTGTTTTTT

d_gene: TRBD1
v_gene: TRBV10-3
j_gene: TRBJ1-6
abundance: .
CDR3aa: CAISGDSYNSPLHF
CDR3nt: TGTGCCATCAGTGGGGACAGTTATAATTCACCCCTCCACTTT

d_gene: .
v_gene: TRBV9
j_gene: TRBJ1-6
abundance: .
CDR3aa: CASNKGVINSPLHF
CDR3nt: TGTGCCAGCAATAAGGGGGTAATTAATTCACCCCTCCACTTT

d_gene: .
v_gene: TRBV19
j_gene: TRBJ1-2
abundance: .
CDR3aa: CASSQQTGNHGYTF
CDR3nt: TGTGCCAGTAGCCAACAAACAGGGAACCATGGCTACACCTTC

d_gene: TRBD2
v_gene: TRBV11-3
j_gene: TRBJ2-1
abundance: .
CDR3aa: CASSTLAGAYNEQFF
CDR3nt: TGTGCCAGCAGCACCTTAGCGGGGGCCTACAATGAGCAGTTCTTC

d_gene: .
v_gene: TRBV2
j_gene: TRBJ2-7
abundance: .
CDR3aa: CAGNREGYEQYF
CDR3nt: TGTGCCGGGAACAGGGAAGGCTACGAGCAGTACTTC

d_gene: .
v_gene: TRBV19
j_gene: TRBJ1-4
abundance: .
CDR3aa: CASSSRQGEKLFF
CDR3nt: TGTGCCAGTAGTTCGCGGCAGGGGGAAAAACTGTTTTTT

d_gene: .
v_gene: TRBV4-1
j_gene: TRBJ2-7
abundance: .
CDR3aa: CASSQIHGTYEQYF
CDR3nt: TGCGCCAGCAGCCAAATTCACGGCACCTACGAGCAGTACTTC

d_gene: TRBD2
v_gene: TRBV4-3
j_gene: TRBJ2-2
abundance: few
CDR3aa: CASSQGAIAGGRDGELFF
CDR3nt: TGCGCCAGCAGCCAAGGCGCGATAGCGGGGGGGCGGGACGGGGAGCTGTTTTTT

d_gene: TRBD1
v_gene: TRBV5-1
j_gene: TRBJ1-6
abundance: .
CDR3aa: CASRWGQENSPLHF
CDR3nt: TGCGCCAGCAGGTGGGGACAGGAGAATTCACCCCTCCACTTT

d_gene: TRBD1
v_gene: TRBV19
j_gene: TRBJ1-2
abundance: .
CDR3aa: CASSATGAPGYTF
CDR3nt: TGTGCCAGTAGCGCCACAGGGGCTCCCGGCTACACCTTC

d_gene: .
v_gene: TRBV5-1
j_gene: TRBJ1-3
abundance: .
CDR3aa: CASSVGTQGNTIYF
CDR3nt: TGCGCCAGCAGCGTTGGAACCCAGGGAAACACCATATATTTT